The 18 T cell receptor beta chains listed next were all sequenced from one sample in a study of T cell responses to AZD1222 COVID-19 vaccine. TCRdb's table, derived via immunoSEQ multiplex PCR, lists solely in-frame clones and lacks some. The sample shows around 140,000 clones, about 90% of them seen only once. Material: peripheral blood, obtained 28 days after the second AZD1222 dose. Receptors were obtained from an adult who received the AZD1222 COVID-19 vaccine.

V and J are TRBV7-9 and TRBJ2-2; D gene uncertain. In germline, CDR1 is SEHNR, CDR2 FQNEAQ (reference sequence). This CDR3 spans 15 amino acids. V lost 5 bases and J 7 bases, leaving 17 bases between the germline ends. DNA for the CDR3: TGTGCCAGCAGCCCCCGGGTGGGGTTCAGCGGGGAGCTGTTTTTT. It specifies CASSPRVGFSGELFF. The variable domain in full, completed from reference TRBV7-9 and TRBJ2-2, reads DTGVSQNPRHKITKRGQNVTFRCDPISEHNRLYWYRQTLGQGPEFLTYFQNEAQLEKSRLLSDRFSAERPKGSFSTLEIQRTEQGDSAMYLCASSPRVGFSGELFFGEGSRLTVL.

The V gene is TRBV25-1, the J gene TRBJ2-3; no clear D. Germline V gene lookup returns CDR1 MGHDK and CDR2 SYGVNS. The V gene lost 5 bases and the J gene lost 2 bases, with 11 bases spanning the gap. The CDR3 spans 14 residues. The CDR3 nucleotides are TGTGCCAGCAGTCTTCTGAGTGACACAGATACGCAGTATTTT. This codes for CASSLLSDTDTQYF.

V and J are TRBV9 and TRBJ2-2; no definite D call. Germline lookup yields CDR1 SGDLS and CDR2 YYNGEE. The ends were cut back, 3 bases at V and 1 base at J, with 4 bases in the middle. The length of the CDR3 is 13 residues. The CDR3: CASSDQNTGELFF. Here the CDR3 DNA reads TGTGCCAGCAGCGATCAGAACACCGGGGAGCTGTTTTTT.

The CDR3 DNA reads TGTGCCAGCAGCTCCACGGGAAATGGCTACACCTTC. This translates into CASSSTGNGYTF. The chain carries TRBV7-9 and TRBJ1-2; D not resolved. The germline CDR1 and CDR2 sequences are SEHNR and FQNEAQ (reference sequence). Trimming pared 4 bases from V and 6 bases from J, leaving 9 bases between. This CDR3 is built from 12 residues.

The J gene is TRBJ1-5, the V gene TRBV5-6; 7 bases agree with TRBD1. Germline values: CDR1 SGHDT, CDR2 YYEEEE. After removal of 4 bases from V and 2 bases from J, the junction contained 9 bases not matched to a gene. The length of the CDR3 is 16 residues. CDR3 sequence (DNA): TGTGCCAGCAGCGTAAAGGGGGCTCGGGGCAATCAGCCCCAGCATTTT. Translation: CASSVKGARGNQPQHF.

The CDR3 loop is CASRRGVNTEAFF. CDR3 nucleotide sequence: TGTGCCAGCAGACGAGGGGTGAACACTGAAGCTTTCTTT. The V call is TRBV6-6, the J call TRBJ1-1, with D maybe TRBD1 (5 bases). CDR3 length: 13 residues. Trimming pared 6 bases from V and 0 bases from J, leaving 8 bases between. CDR1 is MNHNY, CDR2 SVGAGI, per germline (reference sequence).

This sequence joins TRBV7-2 and TRBJ1-2; unclear D gene. Germline CDR1 is SGHTA and CDR2 is FQGNSA. CDR3 length equals 16 residues. With 1 base removed from V and 8 bases from J, the gap between germline ends came to 20 bases. CDR3 protein: CASSLGVGQPSGGYTF. The CDR3 nucleotides are TGTGCCAGCAGCTTAGGGGTCGGGCAGCCCTCGGGAGGCTACACCTTC.

For this clone: The missing conserved phenylalanine or tryptophan at the end of this CDR3 makes a read error likely. It is unclear where the CDR3 begins or ends on the DNA, so no DNA is shown, and the CDR3 is as TCRdb lists it. The rearrangement uses TRBV2 and TRBJ2-7. Germline CDR1 is SNHLY and CDR2 is FYNNEI. With termini counted, the CDR3 has 12 amino acids. The chain's CDR3 is CASRGEGGGWRL.

V and J are TRBV28 and TRBJ1-2, with TRBD1 as a possible D gene (6 bases). Germline lookup yields CDR1 MDHEN and CDR2 SYDVKM. V shed 2 bases and J shed 2 bases, with 21 bases lying between them. CDR3 size: 18 residues. The DNA of the CDR3 is TGTGCCAGCAGTTTAATCGGGAGCAGGGGAGTAGGGAACTATGGCTACACCTTC. Translation: CASSLIGSRGVGNYGYTF.

The chain carries TRBV15 and TRBJ1-6; 8 nucleotides align to TRBD1. The CDR3 covers 17 residues. The V segment lost 1 base and the J segment 5 bases; nucleotides outside the gene matches: 7. The germline CDR1 and CDR2 sequences are LNHNV and YYDKDF (reference sequence). The CDR3 is CATSRGPGQGDNSPLHF. In DNA form, the CDR3 reads TGTGCCACCAGCAGAGGGCCCGGACAGGGAGATAATTCACCCCTCCACTTT.

This sequence joins TRBV5-8 and TRBJ1-2; D is perhaps TRBD1 (6 bases). The germline V and J ends were trimmed by 4 bases and 5 bases, with 12 bases remaining between them. Germline-derived CDR1 and CDR2 are SGHTS and YDEGEE. The CDR3 is 13 amino acids. The chain's CDR3 is CASSPGGGYGYTF. As DNA, the CDR3 is TGTGCCAGCAGCCCTGGAGGGGGTTATGGCTACACCTTC.

This rearrangement joins TRBV4-3 to TRBJ1-6; unclear D gene. Trimming stripped 0 bases from V and 8 bases from J, with 14 bases between. CDR1 LGHNA and CDR2 YSLEER come from the germline V gene. The CDR3 totals 16 residues. The CDR3 sequence: CASSQDSQLSYSPLHF. CDR3 sequence (DNA): TGCGCCAGCAGCCAAGATTCGCAGTTGTCGTATTCACCCCTCCACTTT.

This clone came up once. The chain is built from TRBV18 and TRBJ2-5, with 8 bases matching TRBD1. The CDR3 totals 15 residues. The junction had 9 bases not matched to a gene; V was cut back by 4 bases and J by 5 bases. From germline, CDR1 is KGHSH and CDR2 LQKENI. CDR3 sequence: CASSLRQGIGETQYF. In DNA form, the CDR3 reads TGTGCCAGCTCACTTAGACAGGGGATCGGGGAGACCCAGTACTTC. The full variable domain, its missing parts supplied by reference TRBV18 and TRBJ2-5, is NAGVMQNPRHLVRRRGQEARLRCSPMKGHSHVYWYRQLPEEGLKFMVYLQKENIIDESGMPKERFSAEFPKEGPSILRIQQVVRGDSAAYFCASSLRQGIGETQYFGPGTRLLVL.

The rearrangement links TRBV7-2 to TRBJ1-1; D may be TRBD1 (6 bases). The CDR3 is 14 amino acids. V was clipped by 5 bases and J by 7 bases, with 17 bases between them. Germline loops: CDR1 SGHTA, CDR2 FQGNSA. The CDR3 loop is CASSANYRVDEAFF. In DNA, the CDR3 is TGTGCCAGCAGCGCGAATTACAGGGTTGATGAAGCTTTCTTT.

In DNA, the CDR3 is TGTGCCAGCCTCAAAGAAGGACATTCACCCCTCCACTTT. This gives the protein CASLKEGHSPLHF. The genes are TRBV7-9 and TRBJ1-6; D is unresolved. Trimming stripped 8 bases from V and 8 bases from J, with 13 bases between. The CDR3 loop spans 13 amino acids. Germline assignment: CDR1 SEHNR and CDR2 FQNEAQ (reference sequence).

This sequence joins TRBV5-1 and TRBJ2-4, with D tentatively TRBD1 (5 bases). Deletions cut 0 bases from V and 0 bases from J, with 10 bases between. The germline gives CDR1 SGHRS, CDR2 YFSETQ. The CDR3 has 16 residues. The CDR3 is CASSLGAGLAKNIQYF. In DNA form, the CDR3 reads TGCGCCAGCAGCTTGGGGGCAGGGTTAGCCAAAAACATTCAGTACTTC.

The chain is built from TRBV7-2 and TRBJ1-3; TRBD1 matches 12 bases. Germline CDR1 and CDR2: SGHTA and FQGNSA. The CDR3 contains 15 residues. V trimming: 5 bases; J trimming: 4 bases; junction bases outside the gene matches: 3. The DNA of the CDR3 is TGTGCCAGCAGCCCTGGGACAGGGGGCGGAAACACCATATATTTT. Encoded protein: CASSPGTGGGNTIYF.

In its sample, this clone was seen a few times. The genes are TRBV6-2 or TRBV6-3 and TRBJ2-1; a weak D match, TRBD2 (6 bases). The germline gives CDR1 MNHEY, CDR2 SVGEGT. CDR3 length equals 17 residues. Deletions cut 4 bases from V and 10 bases from J, with 26 bases between. DNA for the CDR3: TGTGCCAGCAGTTCCATCGCGTGGGGACTCCAAGCTAAAGAGCAGTTCTTC. Residues: CASSSIAWGLQAKEQFF.